The 7 T cell receptor beta chains below were found in one sample sequenced in a study of T cell responses to AZD1222 COVID-19 vaccine (TCRdb year 2021). Libraries were constructed by the immunoSEQ multiplex PCR assay. TCRdb obtained this table from immuneACCESS and retained in-frame rearrangements with V and J assigned. These tables miss some clones; where compared with another copy, unresolved V genes account for less than half of the shortfall, and the remainder is unexplained. The sample table lists around 70,000 clones, 85% of them with a count of one. 20% of the sample goes to the ten largest clones. The sample's time point, from its label and the paper: baseline before first vaccination. This sample comprised peripheral blood, obtained on day 0 of AZD1222 vaccination. These TCRs come from an adult in good health.

The chain employs TRBV18 and TRBJ1-2; D is perhaps TRBD1 (6 bases). Germline loops: CDR1 KGHSH, CDR2 LQKENI. The CDR3 extends over 13 amino acids. Trimming removed 6 bases at V and 5 bases at J, with 13 bases between. CDR3 protein: CASSPDSDYGYTF. The CDR3 bases are TGTGCCAGCTCGCCGGACAGCGATTATGGCTACACCTTC.

This chain connects TRBV6-5 to TRBJ1-1; D call uncertain. Germline CDR1 MNHEY, CDR2 SVGAGI. Trimming removed 0 bases at V and 0 bases at J, with 8 bases between. This CDR3 comprises 15 residues. The CDR3 DNA follows: TGTGCCAGCAGTTACTCGCGGCTGATGAACACTGAAGCTTTCTTT. It specifies CASSYSRLMNTEAFF.

The rearrangement uses TRBV2 and TRBJ1-1; tentative D call: TRBD1 (6 bases). Trimming shortened V by 5 bases and J by 6 bases, and 16 bases separated the two germline ends. Germline V gene lookup returns CDR1 SNHLY and CDR2 FYNNEI. The CDR3 loop spans 14 amino acids. Here the CDR3 DNA reads TGTGCCAGCAGTCACAGGGAAGGAGAGGCTGAAGCTTTCTTT. Protein: CASSHREGEAEAFF.

The chain combines TRBV6-5 with TRBJ1-5, with D unresolved. The CDR3 contains 12 residues. Trimming left V 7 bases short and J 4 bases short, with 8 bases between. CDR1 and CDR2 from the germline V gene are MNHEY and SVGAGI. CDR3 amino acids: CASKEGNQPQHF. The CDR3 DNA sequence: TGTGCCAGCAAGGAGGGTAATCAGCCCCAGCATTTT.

This chain links TRBV9 with TRBJ1-6, with 9 bases identical to TRBD1. J gave up 7 bases and V 4 bases, and 6 bases lay outside the gene matches. CDR1 SGDLS and CDR2 YYNGEE come from the germline V gene. The CDR3 loop spans 15 amino acids. In DNA, the CDR3 is TGTGCCAGCAGCCCCGGGGACAGGGTGAATTCACCCCTCCACTTT. Protein product: CASSPGDRVNSPLHF.

V is TRBV27 and J is TRBJ2-5; D remains ambiguous. Between the trimmed V and J ends, which lost 1 base and 5 bases, there was a span of 8 bases. The CDR3 is 13 residues long. Germline V CDR1 and CDR2: MNHEY, SMNVEV (reference sequence). The CDR3: CASSLYGAETQYF. CDR3 sequence (DNA): TGTGCCAGCAGTTTATATGGAGCGGAGACCCAGTACTTC.

This chain connects TRBV24-1 to TRBJ1-3; tentative D call: TRBD1 (6 bases). The CDR3 sequence is 16 residues long. The V end was cut by 1 base, the J end by 4 bases, with 13 bases between. The germline V gene encodes CDR1 KGHDR and CDR2 SFDVKD. The CDR3 loop reads CATSDFRGAGGNTIYF. The CDR3 DNA is TGTGCCACCAGTGATTTCCGGGGGGCAGGAGGAAACACCATATATTTT.